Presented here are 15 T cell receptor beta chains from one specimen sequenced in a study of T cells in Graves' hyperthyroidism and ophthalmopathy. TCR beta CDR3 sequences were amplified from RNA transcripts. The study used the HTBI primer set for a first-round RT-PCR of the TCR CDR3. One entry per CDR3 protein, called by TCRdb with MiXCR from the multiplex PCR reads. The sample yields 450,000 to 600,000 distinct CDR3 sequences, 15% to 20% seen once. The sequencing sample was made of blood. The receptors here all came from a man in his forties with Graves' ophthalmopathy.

CDR3 sequence (DNA): TGTGCCTGGAGTCCAATTAGGGGCAGCCAGCCCCAGCATTTT. Residues: CAWSPIRGSQPQHF. The chain combines TRBV30 with TRBJ1-5; D may be TRBD1 (5 bases). The germline gives CDR1 GTSNPN, CDR2 SVGIG (reference sequence). The CDR3 extends over 14 amino acids. Trimming pared 2 bases from V and 7 bases from J, leaving 15 bases between.

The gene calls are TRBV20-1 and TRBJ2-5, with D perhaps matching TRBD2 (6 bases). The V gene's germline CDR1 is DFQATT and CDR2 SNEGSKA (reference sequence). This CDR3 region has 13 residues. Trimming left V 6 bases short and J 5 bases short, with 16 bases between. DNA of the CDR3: TGCAGTGCGGGAGACAGCGGAGGGGAGACCCAGTACTTC. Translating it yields CSAGDSGGETQYF.

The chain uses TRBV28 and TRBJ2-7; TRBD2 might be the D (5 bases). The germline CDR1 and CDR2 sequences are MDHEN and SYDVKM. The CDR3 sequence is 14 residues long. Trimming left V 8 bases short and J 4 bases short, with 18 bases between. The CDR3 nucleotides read TGTGCCAGCGGGGATGGGAGAGTCACTTACGAGCAGTACTTC. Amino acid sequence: CASGDGRVTYEQYF.

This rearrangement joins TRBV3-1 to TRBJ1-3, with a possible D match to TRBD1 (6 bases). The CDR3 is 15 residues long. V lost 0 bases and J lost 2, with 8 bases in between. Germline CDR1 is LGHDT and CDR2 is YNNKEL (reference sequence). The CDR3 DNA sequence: TGTGCCAGCAGCCAAGAGACAGGAGCTGGAAACACCATATATTTT. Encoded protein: CASSQETGAGNTIYF.

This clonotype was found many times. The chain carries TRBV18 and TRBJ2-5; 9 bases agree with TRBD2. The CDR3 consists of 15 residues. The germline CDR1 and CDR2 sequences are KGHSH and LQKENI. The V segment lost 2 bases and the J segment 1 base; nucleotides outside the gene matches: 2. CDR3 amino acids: CASSPGLARQETQYF. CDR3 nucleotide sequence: TGTGCCAGCTCACCAGGACTAGCGCGCCAAGAGACCCAGTACTTC.

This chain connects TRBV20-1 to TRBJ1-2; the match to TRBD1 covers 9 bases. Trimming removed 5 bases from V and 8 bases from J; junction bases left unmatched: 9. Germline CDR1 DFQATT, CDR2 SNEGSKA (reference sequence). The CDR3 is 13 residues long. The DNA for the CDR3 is TGCAGTGCTTTAGCCGGGACAGGGTACGGCTACACCTTC. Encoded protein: CSALAGTGYGYTF.

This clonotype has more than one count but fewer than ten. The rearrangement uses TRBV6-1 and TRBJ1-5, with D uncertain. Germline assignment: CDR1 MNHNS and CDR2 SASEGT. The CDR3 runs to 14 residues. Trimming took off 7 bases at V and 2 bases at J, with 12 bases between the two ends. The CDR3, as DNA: TGTGCCAGCAATCAACAAGCTGGCAATCAGCCCCAGCATTTT. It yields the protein CASNQQAGNQPQHF.

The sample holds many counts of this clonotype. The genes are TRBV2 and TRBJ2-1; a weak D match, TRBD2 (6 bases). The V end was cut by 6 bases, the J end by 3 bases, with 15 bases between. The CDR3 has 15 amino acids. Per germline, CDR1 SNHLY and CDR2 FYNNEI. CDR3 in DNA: TGTGCCAGCAGCGGGAGCGGCTTGAACTACAATGAGCAGTTCTTC. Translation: CASSGSGLNYNEQFF.

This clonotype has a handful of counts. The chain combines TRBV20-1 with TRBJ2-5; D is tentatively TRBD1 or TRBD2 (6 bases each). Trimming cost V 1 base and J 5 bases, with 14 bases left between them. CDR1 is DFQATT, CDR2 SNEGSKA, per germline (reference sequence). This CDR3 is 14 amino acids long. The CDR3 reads CSARGEDSGETQYF. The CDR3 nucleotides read TGCAGTGCTAGAGGGGAGGACAGTGGGGAGACCCAGTACTTC.

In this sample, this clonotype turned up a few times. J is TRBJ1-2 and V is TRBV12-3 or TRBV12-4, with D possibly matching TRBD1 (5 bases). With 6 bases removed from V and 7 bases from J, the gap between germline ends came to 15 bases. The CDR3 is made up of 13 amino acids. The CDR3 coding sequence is TGTGCCAGCAGGACTGACACGGGGGGTGGCTACACCTTC. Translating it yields CASRTDTGGGYTF.

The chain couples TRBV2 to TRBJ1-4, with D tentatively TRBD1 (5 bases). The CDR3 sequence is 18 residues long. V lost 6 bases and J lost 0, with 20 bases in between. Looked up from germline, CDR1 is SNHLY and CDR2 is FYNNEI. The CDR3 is CASSRTGQGSSTNEKLFF. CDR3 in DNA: TGTGCCAGCAGCCGAACCGGGCAGGGCTCCTCAACTAATGAAAAACTGTTTTTT.

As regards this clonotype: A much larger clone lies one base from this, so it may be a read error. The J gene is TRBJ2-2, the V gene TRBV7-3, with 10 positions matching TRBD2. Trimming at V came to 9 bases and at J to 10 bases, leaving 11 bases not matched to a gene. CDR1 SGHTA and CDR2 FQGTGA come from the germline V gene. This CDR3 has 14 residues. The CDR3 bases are TGTGCCAGTAAAAGCGGGGGGGCCGACGAGGAGCTGTTTTTT. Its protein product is CASKSGGADEELFF.

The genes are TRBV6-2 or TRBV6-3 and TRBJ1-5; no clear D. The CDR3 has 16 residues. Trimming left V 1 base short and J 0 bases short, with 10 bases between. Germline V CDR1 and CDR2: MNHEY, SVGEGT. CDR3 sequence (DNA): TGTGCCAGCAGTTACTTAAGCTCCTTTAGCAATCAGCCCCAGCATTTT. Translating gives CASSYLSSFSNQPQHF.

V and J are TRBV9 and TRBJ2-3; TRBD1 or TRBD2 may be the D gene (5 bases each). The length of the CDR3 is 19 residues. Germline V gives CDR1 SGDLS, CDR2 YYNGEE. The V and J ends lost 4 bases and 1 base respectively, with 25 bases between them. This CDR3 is CASSTPGTSVAPGTDTQYF. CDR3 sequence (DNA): TGTGCCAGCAGCACCCCCGGGACCTCAGTAGCGCCCGGCACAGATACGCAGTATTTT.

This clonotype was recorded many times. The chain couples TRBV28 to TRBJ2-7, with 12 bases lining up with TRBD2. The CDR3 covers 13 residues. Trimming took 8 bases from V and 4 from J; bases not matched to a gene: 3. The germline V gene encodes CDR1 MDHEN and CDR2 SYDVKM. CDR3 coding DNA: TGTGCCAGCTTGACTAGCGGGAGTTACGAGCAGTACTTC. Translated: CASLTSGSYEQYF.